A single sample gave rise to the 20 T cell receptor beta chains below, sequenced in a study (TCRdb year 2016). Library construction relied on RT-PCR. The run used an Illumina MiSeq. Starting from the raw public reads, TCRdb applied fastp trimming at Q25, assembled clones with MiXCR and retained in-frame beta chains. Rows matching on CDR3 protein sequence are summarized as one entry with the most common DNA and genes. This sample has fewer than 800,000 distinct CDR3 sequences in its table, and 12% to 15% of those were observed once. The top ten constitute 3% to 4.5% of the sample. The sample was memory CD4+ T cells from blood. The receptors originated from a female donor in good health, serving as a healthy control.

This clonotype turned up a few times. The chain employs TRBV7-2 and TRBJ2-5; 8 bases fit TRBD1. This CDR3 spans 16 amino acids. Trimming took 3 bases from V and 2 from J; bases not matched to a gene: 8. Germline CDR1 and CDR2: SGHTA and FQGNSA. The CDR3 nucleotides are TGTGCCAGCAGCTTTGAAGTCGGACAGGGACAAGAGACCCAGTACTTC. The encoded protein is CASSFEVGQGQETQYF.

The table lists this clonotype with many counts. The J gene is TRBJ2-3, the V gene TRBV7-3, with unresolved D. CDR1 is SGHTA and CDR2 is FQGTGA in the germline V gene. The length of the CDR3 is 15 residues. Between the trimmed V and J ends, which lost 4 bases and 3 bases, there was a span of 14 bases. The chain's CDR3 is CASSSSSSGTDTQYF. In DNA, the CDR3 is TGTGCCAGCAGCTCAAGTAGTAGTGGGACAGATACGCAGTATTTT.

J is TRBJ1-5 and V is TRBV18; 8 bases are a match to TRBD1. The CDR3 totals 14 residues. Per the germline V gene, CDR1 is KGHSH and CDR2 is LQKENI. The J segment lost 7 bases and the V segment lost 5 bases, leaving 7 bases of the junction unmatched. CDR3 region: CASSTQGAGQPQHF. The CDR3 bases are TGTGCCAGCTCAACTCAGGGGGCGGGGCAGCCCCAGCATTTT. Filled out from reference TRBV18 and TRBJ1-5, the complete variable domain reads NAGVMQNPRHLVRRRGQEARLRCSPMKGHSHVYWYRQLPEEGLKFMVYLQKENIIDESGMPKERFSAEFPKEGPSILRIQQVVRGDSAAYFCASSTQGAGQPQHFGDGTRLSIL.

This rearrangement joins TRBV7-2 to TRBJ2-7, with D possibly matching TRBD2 (6 bases). The CDR3 is made up of 14 amino acids. Trimming removed 2 bases from V and 7 bases from J, with 15 bases in between. Germline CDR1 SGHTA, CDR2 FQGNSA. Here the CDR3 reads CASSLSWDGGEQYF. CDR3 DNA sequence: TGTGCCAGCAGCTTATCGTGGGATGGGGGGGAGCAGTACTTC.

Comments on this clonotype: This may stem from a read error, because a much larger clone lies one nucleotide away. The chain combines TRBV12-3 or TRBV12-4 with TRBJ1-3; 8 bases fit TRBD1. V shed 6 bases and J 3 bases; nucleotides not matched to a gene: 4. There are 14 residues in the CDR3. Written as DNA, the CDR3 is TGTGCCAGCAGCCGGACAGGGTTTGGAAACACCATATATTTT. It encodes CASSRTGFGNTIYF.

The rearrangement joins TRBV5-1 to TRBJ2-5, with D uncertain. The CDR3 is 14 residues long. V was shortened by 1 base and J by 3 bases, with 10 bases between the two germline ends. CDR1 SGHRS and CDR2 YFSETQ come from the germline V gene. The CDR3, as DNA: TGCGCCAGCAGCTTGTTTATAGGCGAAGAGACCCAGTACTTC. As protein: CASSLFIGEETQYF.

The J gene is TRBJ2-1, the V gene TRBV19, with 8 nucleotides matching TRBD1. The junction had 7 bases not matched to a gene; V was cut back by 8 bases and J by 4 bases. This CDR3 contains 14 residues. From germline, CDR1 is LNHDA and CDR2 SQIVND (reference sequence). In nucleotides, the CDR3 is TGTGCCAGTCAGTACAGGGGGGAATACAATGAGCAGTTCTTC. This sequence encodes CASQYRGEYNEQFF.

This clonotype was seen a few times. The V gene is TRBV7-9, the J gene TRBJ2-7, with 7 bases fitting TRBD1. This CDR3 region has 15 residues. The J segment lost 4 bases and the V segment lost 2 bases, leaving 8 bases of the junction unmatched. Germline V CDR1 and CDR2: SEHNR, FQNEAQ (reference sequence). In nucleotides, the CDR3 is TGTGCCAGCAGCTTATCCGACAGGGTCAGATACGAGCAGTACTTC. It yields the protein CASSLSDRVRYEQYF.

This clonotype came up a few times. The chain employs TRBV12-3 or TRBV12-4 and TRBJ1-4; possible D gene TRBD1, 5 bases. Trimming took off 6 bases at V and 8 bases at J, with 16 bases between the two ends. This CDR3 contains 14 residues. This CDR3 is CASSDRGTKEKLFF. The CDR3 region has the DNA TGTGCCAGCAGCGACCGGGGGACGAAGGAAAAACTGTTTTTT.

At least ten counts were recorded for this clonotype. The chain employs TRBV20-1 and TRBJ2-7, with D possibly being TRBD1 (6 bases). CDR3 length: 12 amino acids. Germline V gives CDR1 DFQATT, CDR2 SNEGSKA (reference sequence). Between the trimmed V and J ends, which lost 4 bases and 2 bases, there was a span of 9 bases. Here the CDR3 DNA reads TGCAGTGCTAACAGGGAAACCTACGAGCAGTACTTC. Its protein product is CSANRETYEQYF.

This clonotype was recorded a few times. The chain carries TRBV3-1 and TRBJ2-7, with a weak D call TRBD2 (5 bases). Germline V lookup: CDR1 LGHDT, CDR2 YNNKEL (reference sequence). Trimming removed 4 bases at V and 2 bases at J, with 15 bases between. There are 15 residues in the CDR3. The CDR3 loop reads CASSPSLAWAYEQYF. The DNA for the CDR3 is TGTGCCAGCAGCCCCTCCTTAGCGTGGGCCTACGAGCAGTACTTC.

This clonotype was picked up many times. The rearrangement links TRBV7-2 to TRBJ1-5; D gene ambiguous. The CDR3 consists of 13 residues. Germline V CDR1 and CDR2: SGHTA, FQGNSA. V lost 5 bases, J lost 7 bases, and 12 bases lay in between. This CDR3 is CASSTLPGQPQHF. The CDR3 DNA sequence: TGTGCCAGCAGCACCCTCCCAGGCCAGCCCCAGCATTTT.

This clonotype showed up just a few times. The chain combines TRBV7-2 with TRBJ1-1; D call uncertain. Trimming removed 1 base at V and 5 bases at J, with 8 bases between. The CDR3 has 13 amino acids. Per germline, CDR1 SGHTA and CDR2 FQGNSA. The CDR3 reads CASSLERETEAFF. The CDR3 DNA reads as TGTGCCAGCAGCTTAGAAAGGGAAACTGAAGCTTTCTTT.

This clonotype was seen many times. The chain links TRBV6-5 to TRBJ2-7; D may be TRBD1 (5 bases). Germline-derived CDR1 and CDR2 are MNHEY and SVGAGI. V lost 2 bases, J lost 3 bases, and 11 bases lay in between. This CDR3 has 14 residues. CDR3 sequence: CASSYADSDYEQYF. In DNA, the CDR3 is TGTGCCAGCAGTTACGCCGACAGCGACTACGAGCAGTACTTC.

The chain combines TRBV6-2 or TRBV6-3 with TRBJ1-2, with TRBD1 matching over 10 bases. Germline V gene lookup returns CDR1 MNHEY and CDR2 SVGEGT. CDR3 length equals 15 residues. V shed 6 bases and J 3 bases; nucleotides not matched to a gene: 7. Here the CDR3 DNA reads TGTGCCAGCAGGACAGGGGGCGCCCAGGACTATGGCTACACCTTC. Translated: CASRTGGAQDYGYTF.

This clonotype was observed many times. J is TRBJ2-7 and V is TRBV5-1; 11 bases align to TRBD1. Germline CDR1 SGHRS, CDR2 YFSETQ. With V trimmed by 3 bases and J by 7 bases, 6 bases remained unmatched. CDR3 length: 14 amino acids. The CDR3 DNA is TGCGCCAGCAGCTCACGGACAGGGGGCTGGGAGCAGTACTTC. This gives the protein CASSSRTGGWEQYF.

CDR3 residues: CASSLGGVGSDAFF. CDR3 coding DNA: TGTGCCAGCAGCTTAGGCGGGGTGGGCAGTGACGCTTTCTTT. The V gene is TRBV7-2, the J gene TRBJ1-1, with D hard to call. The CDR3 has 14 residues. The V and J ends lost 1 base and 11 bases respectively, with 17 bases between them. CDR1 and CDR2 from the germline V gene are SGHTA and FQGNSA.

This clonotype occurred a few times. Written as DNA, the CDR3 is TGCAGTGCTAGTCCATTCCCCGAGGCAGGGGACTATGGCTACACCTTC. Amino acid sequence: CSASPFPEAGDYGYTF. The V call is TRBV20-1, the J call TRBJ1-2; a weak D match, TRBD1 (6 bases). Deletions cut 3 bases from V and 3 bases from J, with 20 bases between. There are 16 residues in the CDR3. Germline lookup yields CDR1 DFQATT and CDR2 SNEGSKA (reference sequence).

At least ten counts were recorded for this clonotype. The chain combines TRBV7-2 with TRBJ2-3, with D tentatively TRBD2 (5 bases). From germline, CDR1 is SGHTA and CDR2 FQGNSA. This CDR3 has 16 amino acids. V lost 1 base and J lost 0, with 11 bases in between. CDR3 sequence reads: CASSLEIASSTDTQYF. CDR3 coding DNA: TGTGCCAGCAGCTTAGAAATAGCGTCTAGCACAGATACGCAGTATTTT.

This clonotype was recorded at least ten times. The chain couples TRBV7-2 to TRBJ2-3; D not resolved. The V end lost 5 bases, the J end lost 0 bases, and 9 bases lay between the germline ends. Germline values: CDR1 SGHTA, CDR2 FQGNSA. The CDR3 length is 14 residues. The CDR3 DNA reads as TGTGCCAGCAGCCCGACCAGTAGCACAGATACGCAGTATTTT. It yields the protein CASSPTSSTDTQYF. The full variable domain, with the rest looked up from reference TRBV7-2 and TRBJ2-3, is GAGVSQSPSNKVTEKGKDVELRCDPISGHTALYWYRQSLGQGLEFLIYFQGNSAPDKSGLPSDRFSAERTGGSVSTLTIQRTQQEDSAVYLCASSPTSSTDTQYFGPGTRLTVL.